The 4 T cell receptor beta chains in this list originate from one sample, sequenced in a study of T cell responses to AZD1222 COVID-19 vaccine. Measured with immunoSEQ multiplex PCR; TCRdb has only the in-frame clones, and not every one. The sample contains 180,000 or so clones, approximately 91% of which appear only once. Sequences were derived from peripheral blood, sampled 28 days after the second AZD1222 dose. The receptor set was obtained from an adult who received the AZD1222 COVID-19 vaccine.

V gene TRBV30 combines with J gene TRBJ1-4; 8 bases map to TRBD1. V was pared by 2 bases and J by 8 bases, with 7 bases of the junction left unmatched. This CDR3 has 14 amino acids. From germline, CDR1 is GTSNPN and CDR2 SVGIG (reference sequence). CDR3 loop: CAWSRGYRGEKLFF. The CDR3 region has the DNA TGTGCCTGGAGTAGAGGTTACAGGGGGGAAAAACTGTTTTTT.

V usage is TRBV19 and J usage is TRBJ1-3; possibly TRBD1 for D (5 bases). This CDR3 comprises 14 residues. V dropped 7 bases and J dropped 7 bases, with 17 bases sitting between them. Germline loops: CDR1 LNHDA, CDR2 SQIVND (reference sequence). CDR3 bases: TGTGCCAGTACTCCGACAGCGGGGAGGAACACCATATATTTT. Encoded protein: CASTPTAGRNTIYF.

The CDR3 nucleotides are TGTGCCACCAGTGATGCCCTGACGGGGGGCAACGAGCAGTTCTTC. As protein: CATSDALTGGNEQFF. The chain uses TRBV24-1 and TRBJ2-1; TRBD2 is a possible D gene (7 bases). Trimming stripped 3 bases from V and 10 bases from J, with 18 bases between. Germline CDR1 reads KGHDR; CDR2 reads SFDVKD. The CDR3 length is 15 residues.

This sequence joins TRBV18 and TRBJ2-7; TRBD1 aligns across 8 bases. J was trimmed by 7 bases and V by 6 bases; bases with no gene match: 14. The CDR3 sequence is 15 residues long. The germline V gene has CDR1 KGHSH and CDR2 LQKENI. The CDR3, as DNA: TGTGCCAGCTCGGCCCAGCGGACAGGGTCTGGGGAGCAGTACTTC. Translating it yields CASSAQRTGSGEQYF.